This TCR beta chain was captured by sequencing in a study of blood T cell repertoires in COVID-19. About the research overall: Samples came from the United States, Italy and Spain, spanning acute and convalescent COVID-19. PBMCs, B-cell-depleted T cells, or T cells provided the cDNA or gDNA that made up the material.

The CDR3 covers 12 residues. V was cut by 6 bases and J by 8 bases, with 10 bases left in between. Assay used: immunoSEQ multiplex PCR; TCRdb lists only in-frame clones, some missing. The table lists 300,000 to 400,000 clones, 70% to 90% of them singletons. The specimen sequenced was peripheral blood. This clonotype originated in a woman aged 30 to 39 with COVID-19, enrolled during active disease. The rearrangement uses TRBV12-3 or TRBV12-4 and TRBJ2-2; D ambiguous. The CDR3 DNA sequence: TGTGCCAGCAGCCCTTCGTCGGGGGAGCTGTTTTTT. Translation: CASSPSSGELFF.